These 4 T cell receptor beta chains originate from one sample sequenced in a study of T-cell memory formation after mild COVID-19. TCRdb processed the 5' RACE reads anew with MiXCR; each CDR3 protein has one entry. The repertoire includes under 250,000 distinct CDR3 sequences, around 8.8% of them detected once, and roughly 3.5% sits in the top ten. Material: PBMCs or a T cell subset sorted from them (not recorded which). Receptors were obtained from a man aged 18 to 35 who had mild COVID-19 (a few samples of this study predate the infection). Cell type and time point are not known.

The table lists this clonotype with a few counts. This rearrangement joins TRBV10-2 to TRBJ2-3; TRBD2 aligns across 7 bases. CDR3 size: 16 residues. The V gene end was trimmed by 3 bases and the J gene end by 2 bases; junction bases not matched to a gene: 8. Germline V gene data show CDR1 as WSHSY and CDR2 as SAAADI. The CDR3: CASSEGSGYPTDTQYF. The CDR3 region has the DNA TGCGCCAGCAGTGAAGGTAGCGGGTATCCCACAGATACGCAGTATTTT.

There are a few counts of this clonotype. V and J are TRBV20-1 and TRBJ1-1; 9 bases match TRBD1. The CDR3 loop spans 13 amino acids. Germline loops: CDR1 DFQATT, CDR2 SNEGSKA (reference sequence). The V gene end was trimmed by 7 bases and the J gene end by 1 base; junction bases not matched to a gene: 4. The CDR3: CSGRQGGNTEAFF. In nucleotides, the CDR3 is TGCAGTGGCAGACAGGGGGGGAACACTGAAGCTTTCTTT.

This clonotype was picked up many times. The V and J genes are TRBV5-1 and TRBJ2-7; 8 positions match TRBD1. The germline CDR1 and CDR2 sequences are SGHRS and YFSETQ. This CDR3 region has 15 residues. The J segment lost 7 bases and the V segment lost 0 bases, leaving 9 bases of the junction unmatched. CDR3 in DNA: TGCGCCAGCAGCTTGGGACAGGGGATTTCTGAGGAGCAGTACTTC. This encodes CASSLGQGISEEQYF.

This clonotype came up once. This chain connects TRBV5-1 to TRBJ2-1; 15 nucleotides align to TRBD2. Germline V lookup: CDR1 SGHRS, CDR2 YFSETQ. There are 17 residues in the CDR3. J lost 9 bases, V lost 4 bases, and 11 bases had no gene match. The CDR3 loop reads CASSSGLAGGLGGEQFF. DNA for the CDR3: TGCGCCAGCAGCAGTGGACTAGCGGGGGGGCTTGGTGGTGAGCAGTTCTTC.